These 5 T cell receptor beta chains originate from one sample sequenced in a study of T cells in Graves' hyperthyroidism and ophthalmopathy. Amplified TCR beta CDR3 regions came from RNA transcripts. HTBI primers were used for first-round RT-PCR of the TCR CDR3. TCRdb independently ran MiXCR on the multiplex PCR reads; one entry per CDR3 protein. Of 620,000 or so distinct CDR3 sequences listed, roughly 15% are singletons. Input material: blood. The receptors shown here come from a woman in her forties or fifties with Graves' ophthalmopathy.

In this sample, this clonotype turned up many times. The rearrangement joins TRBV28 to TRBJ1-5; D not certain. Deletions cut 5 bases from V and 5 bases from J, with 13 bases between. CDR3 size: 14 residues. Germline V gene lookup returns CDR1 MDHEN and CDR2 SYDVKM. The CDR3 nucleotides read TGTGCCAGCAGTAACCTGGGCAGATATCAGCCCCAGCATTTT. Translated, it gives CASSNLGRYQPQHF.

The rearrangement links TRBV19 to TRBJ1-1, with unresolved D. Deletions cut 1 base from V and 0 bases from J, with 9 bases between. CDR1 LNHDA and CDR2 SQIVND come from the germline V gene (reference sequence). The CDR3 covers 15 residues. CDR3 coding DNA: TGTGCCAGTAGTATAGGCGCTCGGTTGAACACTGAAGCTTTCTTT. It specifies CASSIGARLNTEAFF. Filled out from reference TRBV19 and TRBJ1-1, the complete variable domain reads DGGITQSPKYLFRKEGQNVTLSCEQNLNHDAMYWYRQDPGQGLRLIYYSQIVNDFQKGDIAEGYSVSREKKESFPLTVTSAQKNPTAFYLCASSIGARLNTEAFFGQGTRLTVV.

This chain joins TRBV24-1 and TRBJ2-3, with unresolved D. The V gene lost 3 bases and the J gene lost 2 bases, with 11 bases spanning the gap. Germline loops: CDR1 KGHDR, CDR2 SFDVKD. The CDR3 length is 15 residues. The CDR3 region is CATSDVQLPTDTQYF. CDR3 nucleotide sequence: TGTGCCACCAGTGATGTACAACTACCCACAGATACGCAGTATTTT.

This clonotype has a count of ten or more. The J gene is TRBJ2-1, the V gene TRBV24-1; tentatively, D is TRBD1 (6 bases). Germline CDR1 reads KGHDR; CDR2 reads SFDVKD. V gave up 2 bases and J gave up 0 bases, with 10 bases separating them. The CDR3 runs 16 residues. The CDR3 loop reads CATSDYRASSYNEQFF. Here the CDR3 DNA reads TGTGCCACCAGTGATTACAGGGCGAGCTCCTACAATGAGCAGTTCTTC.

The table lists this clonotype with a few counts. The chain carries TRBV19 and TRBJ1-5; 7 bases map to TRBD1. The germline V gene has CDR1 LNHDA and CDR2 SQIVND (reference sequence). V lost 3 bases, J lost 3 bases, and 14 bases stayed unmatched. The CDR3 totals 18 residues. The CDR3 DNA is TGTGCCAGTAGTATGCTCGGGACAGATTTCGGGCCCAATCAGCCCCAGCATTTT. Residues: CASSMLGTDFGPNQPQHF. The variable domain in full, completed from reference TRBV19 and TRBJ1-5, reads DGGITQSPKYLFRKEGQNVTLSCEQNLNHDAMYWYRQDPGQGLRLIYYSQIVNDFQKGDIAEGYSVSREKKESFPLTVTSAQKNPTAFYLCASSMLGTDFGPNQPQHFGDGTRLSIL.